What follows is one T cell receptor beta chain and its context. This sample is drawn from a study of monozygotic twins with inflammatory bowel disease. Template switching added UMIs carrying a 6-nucleotide sample barcode. TCRdb re-analyzed the 5' RACE reads; it lists each CDR3 protein once, without DNA. The sample table includes 420,000 or so distinct CDR3 sequences. The CDR3 covers 15 residues. Germline CDR1 is SGHRS and CDR2 is YFSETQ. This chain uses TRBV5-1 with TRBJ2-5; TCRdb selects TRBD2, and the lack of DNA leaves this call unchecked. The TCR comes from a human donor with ulcerative colitis or Crohn's disease, or a healthy co-twin of an affected twin (not recorded which). The sample consisted of blood. The chain's CDR3 is CASSGDLPGGETQYF.